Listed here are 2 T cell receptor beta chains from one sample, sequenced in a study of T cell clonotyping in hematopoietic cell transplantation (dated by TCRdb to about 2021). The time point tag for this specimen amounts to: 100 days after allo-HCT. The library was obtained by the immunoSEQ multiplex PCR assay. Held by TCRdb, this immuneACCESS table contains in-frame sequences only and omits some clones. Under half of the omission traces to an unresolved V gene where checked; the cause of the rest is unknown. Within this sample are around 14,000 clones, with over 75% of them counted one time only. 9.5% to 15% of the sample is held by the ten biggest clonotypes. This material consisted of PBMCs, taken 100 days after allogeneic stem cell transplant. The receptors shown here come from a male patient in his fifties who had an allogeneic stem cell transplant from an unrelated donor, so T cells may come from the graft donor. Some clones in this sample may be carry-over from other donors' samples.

The CDR3 is CASSLGPGEGETQYF. CDR3 nucleotides: TGTGCCAGCAGCTTAGGACCGGGAGAGGGCGAGACCCAGTACTTC. The rearrangement joins TRBV11-2 to TRBJ2-5; D is possibly TRBD2 (6 bases). This CDR3 region has 15 residues. Germline V gene lookup returns CDR1 SGHAT and CDR2 FQNNGV. V lost 1 base and J lost 5, with 14 bases in between.

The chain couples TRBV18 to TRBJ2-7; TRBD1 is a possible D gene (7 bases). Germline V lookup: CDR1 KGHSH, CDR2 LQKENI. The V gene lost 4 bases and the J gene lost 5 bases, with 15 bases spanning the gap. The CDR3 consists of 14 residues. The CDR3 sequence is CASSQAGGLDEQYF. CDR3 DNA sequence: TGTGCCAGCTCACAAGCAGGGGGGCTGGACGAGCAGTACTTC.